Shown below are 6 T cell receptor beta chains from a single sample sequenced in a study of blood T cells in healthy people across ages. A second about 6 to 11 cycle PCR used barcoded and J-beta primers. TCRdb ran MiXCR on the 5' RACE reads and lists one entry per CDR3 protein. The data contain some 290,000 distinct CDR3 sequences, less than 30% of them singletons. The sample comprised blood. The origin of the receptors is a woman between 65 and 79 years old in good health.

The rearrangement uses TRBV20-1 and TRBJ2-5; 8 nucleotides line up with TRBD2. With the DNA end fitting TRBJ2-7 better, the J assignment may be wrong. From germline, CDR1 is DFQATT and CDR2 SNEGSKA (reference sequence). The CDR3 is 15 residues long. The CDR3 is CSANRGAGVIYEQYF. The DNA for the CDR3 is TGCAGTGCTAACCGGGGAGCGGGAGTGATCTACGAGCAGTACTTC.

This clonotype was found a few times. This sequence joins TRBV20-1 and TRBJ1-1; D unresolved. This CDR3 spans 12 amino acids. Trimming pared 3 bases from V and 8 bases from J, leaving 13 bases between. The germline V gene encodes CDR1 DFQATT and CDR2 SNEGSKA (reference sequence). CDR3 in DNA: TGCAGTGCTAGCCCACGCGTCACCGAAGCTTTCTTT. Residues: CSASPRVTEAFF.

This clonotype was counted between two and nine times. V is TRBV4-3 and J is TRBJ1-2; D might be TRBD1 (5 bases). The germline V gene encodes CDR1 LGHNA and CDR2 YSLEER. This CDR3 has 15 amino acids. V was clipped by 0 bases and J by 2 bases, with 10 bases between them. The CDR3 DNA follows: TGCGCCAGCAGCCAAGACAGGGCGATAAACTATGGCTACACCTTC. It encodes CASSQDRAINYGYTF.

J is TRBJ2-3 and V is TRBV12-3 or TRBV12-4; TRBD2 might be the D (5 bases). This CDR3 is 14 amino acids long. Trimming took off 6 bases at V and 2 bases at J, with 12 bases between the two ends. In nucleotides, the CDR3 is TGTGCCAGCAGCCCCGACTACGCCACAGATACGCAGTATTTT. This sequence encodes CASSPDYATDTQYF.

The chain couples TRBV12-3 or TRBV12-4 to TRBJ1-1; D perhaps matches TRBD1 (6 bases). CDR3 length: 13 residues. V was cut by 7 bases and J by 5 bases, with 14 bases left in between. CDR3 residues: CASTAGARTEAFF. DNA of the CDR3: TGTGCCAGCACCGCAGGGGCAAGAACTGAAGCTTTCTTT.

CDR3 region: CASSLGLAGGDGQFF. In DNA form, the CDR3 reads TGTGCCAGCAGCTTGGGGCTAGCGGGGGGTGATGGGCAGTTCTTC. This rearrangement joins TRBV5-4 to TRBJ2-1; TRBD2 aligns across 11 bases. Germline loops: CDR1 SGHNT, CDR2 YYREEE (reference sequence). J lost 12 bases, V lost 0 bases, and 8 bases had no gene match. This CDR3 comprises 15 residues. Looking up the rest from reference TRBV5-4 and TRBJ2-1 gives the full variable domain: ETGVTQSPTHLIKTRGQQVTLRCSSQSGHNTVSWYQQALGQGPQFIFQYYREEENGRGNFPPRFSGLQFPNYSSELNVNALELDDSALYLCASSLGLAGGDGQFFGPGTRLTVL.